This note documents a single TCR beta chain sequence. Its antigen remains undetermined. One base away there is no much larger clone; base qualities are not given. This entry belongs to a study of OX40 agonist ivuxolimab in advanced cancers. Concerning the study at large: Ivuxolimab, which targeted the costimulatory receptor OX40 (CD134), was an agonistic, fully human IgG2 monoclonal antibody. Intravenous ivuxolimab was administered to patients every 2 weeks at six dose levels: 0.01, 0.1, 0.3, 1.5, 3 and 10 mg/kg. Of the roughly 54 patients in dose escalation, around 20 had hepatocellular carcinoma, about 15 had melanoma, 9 had renal cell carcinoma and 9 had head and neck cancer. In the dose-escalation cohort, around 80% of patients were male, and the mean age was approximately 60 years with a range of roughly 20 to 80. Prior anti-PD-1, anti-PD-L1 or anti-CTLA-4 therapy was permitted, and checkpoint inhibitors had been received by roughly 42% of dose-escalation patients. Partial responses occurred in three dose-escalation patients, of whom one had hepatocellular carcinoma and two had cutaneous melanoma. Peripheral TCRbeta sequencing aimed to test whether ivuxolimab altered TCR sequence diversity and caused clonal T-cell expansion. The paper covers the monotherapy dose-escalation part of the phase I ivuxolimab trial, which included N ≈ 54 patients.

The paper's findings and limits, for the study overall: Low levels of normalized T-cell clonal expansion were also seen in some nonresponding patients. The antigen specificity of the clonally expanded peripheral T cells was not determined. At doses of 0.1 to 3.0 mg/kg, clonal expansion of both CD4+ and CD8+ T cells in blood was seen between baseline and week 6. In partial responders in the 0.1-3.0 mg/kg groups, normalized peripheral clonal expansion was found to be among the lowest, especially among CD8+ T cells. On average, CD8+ T cells showed more expanded clones than CD4+ T cells after ivuxolimab.

The germline V gene provides CDR1 KGHSH and CDR2 LQKENI. Measured from the cysteine to the phenylalanine, the CDR3 is 17 residues long. Just the 51-base CDR3 DNA is kept, in frame starting at base 1. V and J are trimmed by 0 bases and 3 bases, and the gene matches miss 9 bases of the junction. Patients with a history of autoimmune disease or receiving systemic immunosuppression were excluded from the trial. Peripheral blood for TCR sequencing was collected from all dose cohorts at baseline, on cycle 4 day 1, and on cycle 7 day 1. The samples were taken from a phase I, first-in-human, multicenter, open-label dose-escalation trial of ivuxolimab. Adults with locally advanced or metastatic melanoma, renal cell carcinoma, hepatocellular carcinoma or head and neck squamous cell carcinoma were enrolled in the trial. Before TCR sequencing, CD4+ and CD8+ T cells were separately sorted from peripheral blood.

Genomic DNA was isolated from the sorted cells so that the TCRbeta CDR3 region could be sequenced. TCRbeta CDR3 regions were sequenced using the immunoSEQ Assay. The table was pulled from immuneACCESS by TCRdb, which kept in-frame rearrangements only. Such tables lose some clones; where checked, under half of the loss comes from unresolved V genes, and the rest has no known cause. This sample holds 45,000 to 65,000 clones; roughly nine tenths were observed only once. 6.5% to 8% of the sample is taken by the ten largest. The chain links TRBV18 with TRBJ2-5, and TRBD1 matches 8 of the central bases. Here the sequenced sample was CD4+ or CD8+ T cells sorted from blood, taken in a trial of the OX40 agonist ivuxolimab. This receptor was identified in an adult with an advanced solid tumor such as melanoma, head and neck, liver or kidney cancer. The sequenced DNA: TGTGCCAGCTCACCACCCGTGGACAGGGTGTGGGAAGAGACCCAGTACTTC. Its protein product is CASSPPVDRVWEETQYF.